The clone carrying this T cell receptor (beta chain) came up a few times. What it recognizes is unknown. This sample was included in a study of T cell repertoires in cytomegalovirus infection. This CDR3 has 13 residues. Trimming stripped 10 bases from V and 11 bases from J, with 21 bases between. Germline V gives CDR1 MNHEY, CDR2 SVGEGT. TCRdb analysed the reads with MiXCR anew, one entry per CDR3 protein. The sample contains about 900,000 distinct CDR3 sequences, roughly 30% of which appear only once. This receptor was identified in a human donor in good health (CMV status not recorded). Some clones in this sample may be carry-over from other donors' samples. The sample in question was cultured CD8+ T cells from PBMCs, obtained from culture after CMV antigen stimulation. The rearrangement uses TRBV6-2 or TRBV6-3 and TRBJ1-5, with D possibly being TRBD1 (6 bases). The CDR3 DNA reads TGTGCCACCACAGGACAGAGGTTTTCATCCCAGCATTTT. Its protein is CATTGQRFSSQHF.